The 31 T cell receptor beta chains presented below share a single source sample, sequenced in a study of blood T cells in healthy people across ages. The authors ran a second PCR of roughly 6 to 12 cycles using a sample-barcoded 5' primer and a J-beta primer mix. Via MiXCR, TCRdb re-called the 5' RACE reads, giving one row per CDR3 protein. In the table there are fewer than 2,000,000 distinct CDR3 sequences, 39% of which are singletons. The sequencing sample was made of blood. The receptors were gathered from a human donor in good health.

This clonotype has a handful of counts. The rearrangement joins TRBV7-9 to TRBJ2-5, with D perhaps matching TRBD2 (6 bases). This CDR3 is built from 11 residues. Trimming cost V 4 bases and J 11 bases, with 11 bases left between them. CDR1 is SEHNR, CDR2 FQNEAQ, per germline (reference sequence). Written as DNA, the CDR3 is TGTGCCAGCAGCTCCCGACTAGAGCAGTACTTC. Translation: CASSSRLEQYF.

J is TRBJ2-5 and V is TRBV5-1; 9 bases line up with TRBD1. Losses at the gene ends were 3 bases for V and 5 bases for J; bases not matched to a gene: 5. Germline V gene sequence: CDR1 SGHRS, CDR2 YFSETQ. The CDR3 has 14 residues. CDR3 sequence reads: CASSYRDRVETQYF. CDR3 DNA sequence: TGCGCCAGCAGCTACCGGGACAGGGTCGAGACCCAGTACTTC. The full variable domain, completed using reference TRBV5-1 and TRBJ2-5, is KAGVTQTPRYLIKTRGQQVTLSCSPISGHRSVSWYQQTPGQGLQFLFEYFSETQRNKGNFPGRFSGRQFSNSRSEMNVSTLELGDSALYLCASSYRDRVETQYFGPGTRLLVL.

The rearrangement joins TRBV20-1 to TRBJ2-2, with a possible D match to TRBD1 (6 bases). Between the trimmed V and J ends, which lost 0 bases and 4 bases, there was a span of 18 bases. This CDR3 is 17 amino acids long. The germline gives CDR1 DFQATT, CDR2 SNEGSKA (reference sequence). The CDR3 nucleotides read TGCAGTGCTAGAGATTCTGGGGGCAGGGATAGCACCGGGGAGCTGTTTTTT. Translated: CSARDSGGRDSTGELFF.

The CDR3 DNA is TGTGCCACCTCAGGGAACGAAAGACAGTATGGCTACACCTTC. Translating it yields CATSGNERQYGYTF. The chain recombines TRBV10-3 with TRBJ1-2; possible D gene TRBD1, 5 bases. The CDR3 has 14 residues. Trimming shortened V by 10 bases and J by 5 bases, and 20 bases separated the two germline ends. CDR1 is ENHRY and CDR2 is SYGVKD in the germline V gene.

The genes are TRBV29-1 and TRBJ2-1; D is perhaps TRBD1 (6 bases). Trimming shortened V by 2 bases and J by 8 bases, and 22 bases separated the two germline ends. This CDR3 is built from 16 residues. In germline, CDR1 is SQVTM, CDR2 ANQGSEA. The CDR3 reads CSVEHRVPKSRYEQFF. The CDR3 DNA sequence: TGCAGCGTTGAACACAGGGTCCCTAAGTCTCGGTATGAGCAGTTCTTC.

The gene calls are TRBV5-1 and TRBJ2-1; 12 nucleotides agree with TRBD2. Unmatched junction bases numbered 6, after V lost 2 bases and J lost 0 bases. The CDR3 has 18 residues. Looked up from germline, CDR1 is SGHRS and CDR2 is YFSETQ. Written as DNA, the CDR3 is TGCGCCAGCAGCTTTAAAACTAGCGGGGGGAGCTCCTACAATGAGCAGTTCTTC. Encoded protein: CASSFKTSGGSSYNEQFF. The complete variable domain, with remaining parts taken from reference TRBV5-1 and TRBJ2-1, reads KAGVTQTPRYLIKTRGQQVTLSCSPISGHRSVSWYQQTPGQGLQFLFEYFSETQRNKGNFPGRFSGRQFSNSRSEMNVSTLELGDSALYLCASSFKTSGGSSYNEQFFGPGTRLTVL.

This clonotype has a handful of counts. V and J are TRBV7-9 and TRBJ2-4; the D gene could be TRBD1 or TRBD2 (5 bases each). Matching the DNA end better, TRBJ2-5 makes the J call doubtful. CDR3 length: 16 residues. Germline-derived CDR1 and CDR2 are SEHNR and FQNEAQ (reference sequence). CDR3 residues: CASSGSGRIRVETQYF. CDR3 DNA sequence: TGTGCCAGCAGCGGTTCGGGACGGATCCGTGTAGAGACCCAGTACTTC.

The CDR3 sequence is CASSLGGRGFNTEAFF. The CDR3 nucleotides read TGTGCCAGCAGCTTAGGAGGTCGGGGTTTCAACACTGAAGCTTTCTTT. This chain links TRBV7-8 with TRBJ1-1, with no clear D. The CDR3 is 16 amino acids. Germline CDR1 is SGHVS and CDR2 is FQNEAQ. V shed 1 base and J shed 2 bases, with 14 bases lying between them.

The chain joins TRBV5-1 to TRBJ2-4; D is undetermined. Gene TRBJ2-7 matches the end of the DNA better, so the J call may be wrong. Germline CDR1 SGHRS, CDR2 YFSETQ. This CDR3 spans 13 amino acids. In DNA form, the CDR3 reads TGCGCCAGCAGAAATCAGGCTGATTACGAGCAGTACTTC. Residues: CASRNQADYEQYF.

This chain connects TRBV10-3 to TRBJ1-2; no reliable D call. Germline V gene lookup returns CDR1 ENHRY and CDR2 SYGVKD. CDR3 length: 13 residues. V lost 6 bases and J 0 bases, leaving 8 bases between the germline ends. CDR3 in amino acids: CAISFDTNYGYTF. The CDR3 DNA is TGTGCCATCAGCTTCGACACTAACTATGGCTACACCTTC.

The rearrangement uses TRBV15 and TRBJ2-5; the D gene is possibly TRBD2 (6 bases). V lost 0 bases and J 7 bases, leaving 18 bases between the germline ends. This CDR3 region has 16 residues. Germline CDR1 is LNHNV and CDR2 is YYDKDF (reference sequence). The chain's CDR3 is CATSRDRGRLGGTQYF. CDR3 in DNA: TGTGCCACCAGCAGAGATCGTGGCCGACTGGGGGGGACCCAGTACTTC.

This clonotype was counted only a few times. The J gene is TRBJ1-2, the V gene TRBV9, with D unclear. Germline V lookup: CDR1 SGDLS, CDR2 YYNGEE. The CDR3 runs to 14 residues. V lost 4 bases to trimming and J lost 7 bases, with 17 bases between them. The CDR3, as DNA: TGTGCCAGCAGCCCTGCGGGAGGGCGGCGTGGCTACACCTTC. It specifies CASSPAGGRRGYTF.

This clonotype was picked up a small number of times. The chain uses TRBV30 and TRBJ2-1, with a tentative D call TRBD1 (5 bases). CDR1 GTSNPN and CDR2 SVGIG come from the germline V gene (reference sequence). V lost 0 bases to trimming and J lost 8 bases, with 11 bases between them. This CDR3 spans 13 amino acids. CDR3 nucleotide sequence: TGTGCCTGGAGTGTAGGGCAGGGCGATGAGCAGTTCTTC. The encoded protein is CAWSVGQGDEQFF.

This chain links TRBV28 with TRBJ2-7, with TRBD1 matching 7 bases. The CDR3 contains 16 residues. CDR1 and CDR2 (germline): MDHEN, SYDVKM. With V trimmed by 6 bases and J by 0 bases, 11 bases remained unmatched. CDR3 nucleotide sequence: TGTGCCAGCAGCCAGCTCTGGACAGGATTCTCCTACGAGCAGTACTTC. This sequence encodes CASSQLWTGFSYEQYF.

This chain joins TRBV20-1 and TRBJ2-1; no clear D gene. Germline V lookup: CDR1 DFQATT, CDR2 SNEGSKA (reference sequence). V lost 4 bases and J 8 bases, leaving 12 bases between the germline ends. The CDR3 totals 12 residues. CDR3 loop: CSATTWGDEQFF. DNA of the CDR3: TGCAGTGCTACCACGTGGGGTGATGAGCAGTTCTTC.

V gene TRBV12-3 or TRBV12-4 combines with J gene TRBJ2-7, with D possibly being TRBD1 (5 bases). Trimming pared 6 bases from V and 3 bases from J, leaving 15 bases between. The CDR3 contains 14 residues. The CDR3 sequence: CASSRQAGYYEQYF. The CDR3 nucleotides read TGTGCCAGCAGCCGGCAGGCAGGGTACTACGAGCAGTACTTC.

The rearrangement uses TRBV6-2 or TRBV6-3 and TRBJ2-3, with 12 bases matching TRBD2. V trimming: 0 bases; J trimming: 2 bases; junction bases outside the gene matches: 6. This CDR3 contains 18 residues. Germline loops: CDR1 MNHEY, CDR2 SVGEGT. The CDR3 loop reads CASSYSQLAGGLTDTQYF. The CDR3 nucleotides read TGTGCCAGCAGTTACTCCCAACTAGCGGGGGGCCTCACAGATACGCAGTATTTT.

This clonotype has a handful of counts. V is TRBV5-5 and J is TRBJ2-4; D is tentatively TRBD1 or TRBD2 (5 bases each). The J call may not be correct, given that the DNA end is closer to TRBJ2-7. This CDR3 comprises 15 residues. Germline values: CDR1 SGHKS, CDR2 YYEKEE (reference sequence). The CDR3 sequence is CASSPGTYLSYEQYF. The CDR3 bases are TGTGCCAGCAGCCCGGGGACGTATCTATCCTACGAGCAGTACTTC.

This clonotype was counted between two and nine times. The chain couples TRBV4-3 to TRBJ1-1, with TRBD1 as a possible D gene (6 bases). V was shortened by 9 bases and J by 2 bases, with 16 bases between the two germline ends. The CDR3 has 14 amino acids. In germline, CDR1 is LGHNA, CDR2 YSLEER. In DNA, the CDR3 is TGCGCCAGTTCGGGGGCAGGAGGCAACACTGAAGCTTTCTTT. Its translation is CASSGAGGNTEAFF.

Only a few counts were recorded for this clonotype. The rearrangement joins TRBV4-3 to TRBJ2-3; possibly TRBD1 or TRBD2 for D (5 bases each). V was shortened by 5 bases and J by 5 bases, with 14 bases between the two germline ends. The length of the CDR3 is 14 residues. The germline CDR1 and CDR2 sequences are LGHNA and YSLEER. The CDR3 nucleotides are TGCGCCAGCAGCTACGGTGGGGGATTAGATACGCAGTATTTT. Protein: CASSYGGGLDTQYF.

The chain combines TRBV30 with TRBJ2-1, with D hard to call. The V end was cut by 2 bases, the J end by 7 bases, with 6 bases between. The germline V gene has CDR1 GTSNPN and CDR2 SVGIG (reference sequence). CDR3 length: 11 amino acids. CDR3 sequence (DNA): TGTGCCTGGAGTATGGCGAATGAGCAGTTCTTC. Translation: CAWSMANEQFF.

Details on this clonotype: The junction shows a germline mismatch at one end, possibly a read error. This chain connects TRBV29-1 to TRBJ2-7; D unresolved. The CDR3 loop spans 14 amino acids. Germline CDR1 reads SQVTM; CDR2 reads ANQGSEA. The CDR3 DNA reads TGCAGCGCTGAAGAGGTCTTTCCCCCCTACGAGCAGTACTTC. It translates to CSAEEVFPPYEQYF.

This clonotype was detected a few times. The chain employs TRBV6-5 and TRBJ1-2; tentatively, D is TRBD1 (5 bases). Trimming removed 6 bases at V and 6 bases at J, with 20 bases between. This CDR3 has 15 amino acids. Per germline, CDR1 MNHEY and CDR2 SVGAGI. CDR3 amino acids: CASSTPGLPRNGYTF. The CDR3 nucleotides read TGTGCCAGCAGCACCCCGGGGCTTCCAAGGAATGGCTACACCTTC.

The chain couples TRBV10-3 to TRBJ2-7; D uncertain. Germline V gene lookup returns CDR1 ENHRY and CDR2 SYGVKD. The V end was cut by 1 base, the J end by 0 bases, with 10 bases between. The CDR3 has 15 amino acids. The CDR3 reads CAISELQRSSYEQYF. DNA for the CDR3: TGTGCCATCAGTGAGTTACAGAGGAGCTCCTACGAGCAGTACTTC.

This clonotype was detected only a few times. The CDR3 DNA is TGTGCCAGCAGCCCTCAGGGTGGAGGGGCTGAGACCCAGTACTTC. Residues: CASSPQGGGAETQYF. V is TRBV5-6 and J is TRBJ2-5; D is perhaps TRBD2 (6 bases). V was trimmed by 4 bases and J by 5 bases, leaving 18 bases between them. The germline V gene has CDR1 SGHDT and CDR2 YYEEEE. This CDR3 has 15 amino acids.

The chain employs TRBV4-1 and TRBJ2-7; D is possibly TRBD1 (5 bases). CDR3 size: 14 residues. Germline V lookup: CDR1 MGHRA, CDR2 YSYEKL. Deletions cut 1 base from V and 6 bases from J, with 13 bases between. The CDR3 here is CASSQGAGSLEQYF. CDR3 DNA sequence: TGCGCCAGCAGCCAAGGGGCAGGGTCTCTCGAGCAGTACTTC.

The V gene is TRBV7-8, the J gene TRBJ2-7; D is perhaps TRBD2 (5 bases). Germline lookup yields CDR1 SGHVS and CDR2 FQNEAQ. CDR3 length: 14 residues. V was shortened by 5 bases and J by 3 bases, with 14 bases between the two germline ends. The CDR3 sequence: CASSLNKGDYEQYF. In DNA form, the CDR3 reads TGTGCCAGCAGCCTTAACAAGGGAGACTACGAGCAGTACTTC.

The V call is TRBV14, the J call TRBJ1-5, with D hard to call. Trimming pared 10 bases from V and 1 base from J, leaving 11 bases between. The CDR3 totals 13 residues. From germline, CDR1 is SGHDN and CDR2 FVKESK. In nucleotides, the CDR3 is TGTGCCACCTCGAAAGGGAGCAATCAGCCCCAGCATTTT. It yields the protein CATSKGSNQPQHF.

The chain couples TRBV11-3 to TRBJ1-6; no firm D call. V gave up 0 bases and J gave up 3 bases, with 9 bases separating them. This CDR3 contains 16 residues. In germline, CDR1 is SGHNT, CDR2 YENEEA. Here the CDR3 reads CASSLETGFYNSPLHF. In DNA form, the CDR3 reads TGTGCCAGCAGCTTAGAAACCGGTTTCTATAATTCACCCCTCCACTTT.

V and J are TRBV11-2 and TRBJ2-1, with D possibly being TRBD2 (7 bases). V lost 1 base and J lost 3, with 13 bases in between. CDR1 SGHAT and CDR2 FQNNGV come from the germline V gene. The CDR3 covers 16 residues. The CDR3 DNA reads TGTGCCAGCAGCTTAGGGGGGGGCACCGTCTACAATGAGCAGTTCTTC. Encoded protein: CASSLGGGTVYNEQFF.

This clonotype was detected a few times. This chain uses TRBV10-3 with TRBJ1-2; 8 bases line up with TRBD1. Germline V CDR1 and CDR2: ENHRY, SYGVKD. V lost 3 bases, J lost 7 bases, and 13 bases stayed unmatched. The CDR3 runs to 16 residues. In DNA, the CDR3 is TGTGCCATCAGTGATCCGGACAGGGCCAGAGGTGCTGGCTACACCTTC. The encoded protein is CAISDPDRARGAGYTF.